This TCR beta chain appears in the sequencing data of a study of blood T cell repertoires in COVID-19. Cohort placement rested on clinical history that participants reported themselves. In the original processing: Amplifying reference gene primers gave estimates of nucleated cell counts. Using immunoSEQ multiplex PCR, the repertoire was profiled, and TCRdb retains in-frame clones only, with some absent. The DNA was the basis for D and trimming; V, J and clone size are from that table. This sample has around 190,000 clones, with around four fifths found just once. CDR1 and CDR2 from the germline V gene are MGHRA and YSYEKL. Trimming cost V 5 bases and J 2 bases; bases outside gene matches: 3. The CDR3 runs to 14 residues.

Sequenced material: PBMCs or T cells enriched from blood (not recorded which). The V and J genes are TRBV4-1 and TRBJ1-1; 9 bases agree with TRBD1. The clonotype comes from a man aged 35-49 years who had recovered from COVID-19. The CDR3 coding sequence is TGCGCCAGCAGCACACAGGGGGCTAACACTGAAGCTTTCTTT. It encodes CASSTQGANTEAFF.